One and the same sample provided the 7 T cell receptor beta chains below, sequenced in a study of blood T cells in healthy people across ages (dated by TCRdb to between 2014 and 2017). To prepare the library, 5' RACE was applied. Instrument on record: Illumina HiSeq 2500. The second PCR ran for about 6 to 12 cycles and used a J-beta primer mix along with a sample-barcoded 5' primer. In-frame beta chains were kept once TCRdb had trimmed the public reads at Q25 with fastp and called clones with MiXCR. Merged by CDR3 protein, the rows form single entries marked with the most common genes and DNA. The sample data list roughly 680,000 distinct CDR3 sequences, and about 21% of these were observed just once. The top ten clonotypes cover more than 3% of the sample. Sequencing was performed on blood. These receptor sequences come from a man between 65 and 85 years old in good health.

CDR3 DNA sequence: TGTGCCAGCAGCAGGGCTAGCGGGACCCATGGTAATGAGCAGTTCTTC. This codes for CASSRASGTHGNEQFF. This chain uses TRBV3-1 with TRBJ2-1, with 9 bases that match TRBD2. The CDR3 runs 16 residues. Germline CDR1 reads LGHDT; CDR2 reads YNNKEL (reference sequence). Trimming cost V 5 bases and J 7 bases; bases outside gene matches: 12.

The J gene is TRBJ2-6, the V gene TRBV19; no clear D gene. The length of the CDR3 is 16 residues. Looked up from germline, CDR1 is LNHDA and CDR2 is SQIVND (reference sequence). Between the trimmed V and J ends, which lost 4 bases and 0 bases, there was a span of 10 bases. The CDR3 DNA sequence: TGTGCCAGTAGTACCGTAGTCCCCTCTGGGGCCAACGTCCTGACTTTC. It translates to CASSTVVPSGANVLTF.

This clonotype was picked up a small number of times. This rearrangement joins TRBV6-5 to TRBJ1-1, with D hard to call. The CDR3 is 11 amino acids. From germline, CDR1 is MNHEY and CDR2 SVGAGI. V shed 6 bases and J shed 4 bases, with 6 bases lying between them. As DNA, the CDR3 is TGTGCCAGCAGGGGTCCCACTGAAGCTTTCTTT. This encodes CASRGPTEAFF.

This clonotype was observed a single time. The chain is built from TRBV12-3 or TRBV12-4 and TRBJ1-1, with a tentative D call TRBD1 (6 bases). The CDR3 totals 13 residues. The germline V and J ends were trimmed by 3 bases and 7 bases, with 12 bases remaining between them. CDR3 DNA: TGTGCCAGCAGTTTTTTGGGGGCGAGTGAAGCTTTCTTT. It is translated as CASSFLGASEAFF.

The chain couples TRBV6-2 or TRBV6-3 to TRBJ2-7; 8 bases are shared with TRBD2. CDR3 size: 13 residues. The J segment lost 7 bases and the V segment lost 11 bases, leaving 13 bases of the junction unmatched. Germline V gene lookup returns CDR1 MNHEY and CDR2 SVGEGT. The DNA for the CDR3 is TGTGCCGCCCAGCGGGAGCAGGTGTTGGAGCAGTACTTC. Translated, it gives CAAQREQVLEQYF.

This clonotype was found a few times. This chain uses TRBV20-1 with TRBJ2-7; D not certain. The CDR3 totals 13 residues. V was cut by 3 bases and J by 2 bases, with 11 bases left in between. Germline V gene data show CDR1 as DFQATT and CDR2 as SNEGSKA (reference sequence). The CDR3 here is CSARADPPYEQYF. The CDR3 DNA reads TGCAGTGCTAGGGCCGACCCTCCCTACGAGCAGTACTTC.

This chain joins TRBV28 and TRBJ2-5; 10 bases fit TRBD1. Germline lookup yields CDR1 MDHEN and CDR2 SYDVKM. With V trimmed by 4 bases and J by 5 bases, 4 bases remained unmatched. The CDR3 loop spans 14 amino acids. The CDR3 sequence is CASSSTGGWETQYF. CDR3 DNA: TGTGCCAGCAGTTCGACAGGGGGCTGGGAGACCCAGTACTTC.